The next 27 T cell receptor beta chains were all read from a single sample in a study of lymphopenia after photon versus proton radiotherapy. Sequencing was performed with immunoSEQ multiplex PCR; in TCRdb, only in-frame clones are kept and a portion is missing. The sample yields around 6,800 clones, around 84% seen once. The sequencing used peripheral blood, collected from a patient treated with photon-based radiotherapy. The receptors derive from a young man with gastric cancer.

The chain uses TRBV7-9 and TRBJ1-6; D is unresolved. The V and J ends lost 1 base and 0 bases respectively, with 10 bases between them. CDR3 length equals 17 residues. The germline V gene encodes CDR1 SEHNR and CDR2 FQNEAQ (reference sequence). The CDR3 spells CASSLERTSSYNSPLHF. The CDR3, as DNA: TGTGCCAGCAGCTTAGAACGTACGAGCTCCTATAATTCACCCCTCCACTTT.

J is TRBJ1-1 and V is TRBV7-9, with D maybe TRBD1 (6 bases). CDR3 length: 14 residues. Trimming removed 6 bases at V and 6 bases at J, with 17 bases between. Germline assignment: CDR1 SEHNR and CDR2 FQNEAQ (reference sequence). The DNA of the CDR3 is TGTGCCAGCAGTACCCGGCGGGGGCGGGCTGAAGCTTTCTTT. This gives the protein CASSTRRGRAEAFF. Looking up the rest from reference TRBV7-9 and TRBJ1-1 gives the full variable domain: DTGVSQNPRHKITKRGQNVTFRCDPISEHNRLYWYRQTLGQGPEFLTYFQNEAQLEKSRLLSDRFSAERPKGSFSTLEIQRTEQGDSAMYLCASSTRRGRAEAFFGQGTRLTVV.

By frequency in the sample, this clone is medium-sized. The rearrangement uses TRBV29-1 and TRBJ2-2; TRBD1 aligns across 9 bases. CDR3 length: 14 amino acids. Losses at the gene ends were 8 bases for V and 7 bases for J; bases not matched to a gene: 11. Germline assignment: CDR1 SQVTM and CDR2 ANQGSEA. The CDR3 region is CSTYGTGYNGELFF. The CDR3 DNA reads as TGCAGCACCTACGGGACAGGGTATAACGGGGAGCTGTTTTTT.

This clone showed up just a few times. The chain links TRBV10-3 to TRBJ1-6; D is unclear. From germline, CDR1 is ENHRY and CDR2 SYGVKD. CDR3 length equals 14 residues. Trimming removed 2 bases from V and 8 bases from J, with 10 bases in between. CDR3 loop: CAISEKYVDSPLHF. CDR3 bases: TGTGCCATCAGTGAGAAATACGTTGATTCACCCCTCCACTTT.

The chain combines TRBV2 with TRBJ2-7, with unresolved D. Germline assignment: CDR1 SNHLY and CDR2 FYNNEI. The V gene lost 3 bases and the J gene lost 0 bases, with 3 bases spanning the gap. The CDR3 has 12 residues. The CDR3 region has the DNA TGTGCCAGCAGTGACGACTCCTACGAGCAGTACTTC. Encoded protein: CASSDDSYEQYF. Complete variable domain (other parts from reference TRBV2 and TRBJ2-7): EPEVTQTPSHQVTQMGQEVILRCVPISNHLYFYWYRQILGQKVEFLVSFYNNEISEKSEIFDDQFSVERPDGSNFTLKIRSTKLEDSAMYFCASSDDSYEQYFGPGTRLTVT.

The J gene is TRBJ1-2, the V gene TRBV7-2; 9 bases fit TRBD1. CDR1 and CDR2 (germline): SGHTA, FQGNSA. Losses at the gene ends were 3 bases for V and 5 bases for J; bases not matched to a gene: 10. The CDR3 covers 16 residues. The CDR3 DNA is TGTGCCAGCAGCTTTAACAGGGGGCCCCCGCAATATGGCTACACCTTC. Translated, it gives CASSFNRGPPQYGYTF.

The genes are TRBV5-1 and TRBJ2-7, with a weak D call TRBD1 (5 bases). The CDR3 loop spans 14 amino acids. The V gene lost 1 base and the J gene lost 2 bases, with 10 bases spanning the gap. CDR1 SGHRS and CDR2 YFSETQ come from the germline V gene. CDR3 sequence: CASSLTGTTYEQYF. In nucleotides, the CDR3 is TGCGCCAGCAGCTTGACAGGCACCACCTACGAGCAGTACTTC.

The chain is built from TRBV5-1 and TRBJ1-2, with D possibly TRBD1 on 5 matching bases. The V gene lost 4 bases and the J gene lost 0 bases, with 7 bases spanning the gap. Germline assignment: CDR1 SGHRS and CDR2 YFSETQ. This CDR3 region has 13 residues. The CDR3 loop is CASSQGSNYGYTF. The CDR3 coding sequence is TGCGCCAGCAGCCAGGGCTCTAACTATGGCTACACCTTC.

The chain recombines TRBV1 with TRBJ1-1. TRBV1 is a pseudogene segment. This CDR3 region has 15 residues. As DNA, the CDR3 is TGCACCAGCAGCCAAGGAACCGGGGAAAACACTGAAGCTTTCTTT. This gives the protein CTSSQGTGENTEAFF.

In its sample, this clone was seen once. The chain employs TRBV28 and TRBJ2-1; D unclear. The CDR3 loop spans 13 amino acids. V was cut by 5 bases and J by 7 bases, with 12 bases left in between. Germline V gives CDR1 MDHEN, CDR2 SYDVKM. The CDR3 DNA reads TGTGCCAGCAGTCAGAATAATGCGAATGAGCAGTTCTTC. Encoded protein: CASSQNNANEQFF. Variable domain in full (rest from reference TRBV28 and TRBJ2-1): DVKVTQSSRYLVKRTGEKVFLECVQDMDHENMFWYRQDPGLGLRLIYFSYDVKMKEKGDIPEGYSVSREKKERFSLILESASTNQTSMYLCASSQNNANEQFFGPGTRLTVL.

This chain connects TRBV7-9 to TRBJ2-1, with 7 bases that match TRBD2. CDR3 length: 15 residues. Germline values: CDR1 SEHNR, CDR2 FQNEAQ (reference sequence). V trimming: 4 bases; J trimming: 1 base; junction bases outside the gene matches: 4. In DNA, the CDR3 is TGTGCCAGCAGCTCAAGCGGGGTTTCCTACAATGAGCAGTTCTTC. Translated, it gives CASSSSGVSYNEQFF.

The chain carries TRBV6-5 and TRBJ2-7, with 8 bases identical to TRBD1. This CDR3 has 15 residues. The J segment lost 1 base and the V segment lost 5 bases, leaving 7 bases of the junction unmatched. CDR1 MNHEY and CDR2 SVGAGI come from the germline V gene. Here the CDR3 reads CASSATGEGSYEQYF. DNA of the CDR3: TGTGCCAGCAGTGCGACAGGGGAAGGGTCCTACGAGCAGTACTTC.

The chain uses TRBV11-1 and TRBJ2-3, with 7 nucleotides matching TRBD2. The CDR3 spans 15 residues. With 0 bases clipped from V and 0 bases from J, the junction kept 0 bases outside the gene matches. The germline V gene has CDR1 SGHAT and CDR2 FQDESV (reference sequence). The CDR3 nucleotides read TGTGCCAGCAGCTTAGCTAGCGGGAGCACAGATACGCAGTATTTT. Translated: CASSLASGSTDTQYF.

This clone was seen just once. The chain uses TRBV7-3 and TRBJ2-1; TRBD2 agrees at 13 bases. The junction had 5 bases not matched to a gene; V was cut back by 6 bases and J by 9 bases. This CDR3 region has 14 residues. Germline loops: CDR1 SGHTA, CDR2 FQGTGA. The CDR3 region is CASREGLAGAEQFF. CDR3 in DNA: TGTGCCAGCAGGGAAGGACTAGCGGGAGCTGAGCAGTTCTTC. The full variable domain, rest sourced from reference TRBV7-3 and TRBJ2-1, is GAGVSQTPSNKVTEKGKYVELRCDPISGHTALYWYRQSLGQGPEFLIYFQGTGAADDSGLPNDRFFAVRPEGSVSTLKIQRTERGDSAVYLCASREGLAGAEQFFGPGTRLTVL.

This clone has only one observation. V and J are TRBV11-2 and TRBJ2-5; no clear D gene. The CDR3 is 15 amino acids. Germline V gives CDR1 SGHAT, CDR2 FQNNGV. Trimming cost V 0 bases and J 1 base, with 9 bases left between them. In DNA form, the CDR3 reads TGTGCCAGCAGCTTAGATTTGACATTCCAAGAGACCCAGTACTTC. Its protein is CASSLDLTFQETQYF.

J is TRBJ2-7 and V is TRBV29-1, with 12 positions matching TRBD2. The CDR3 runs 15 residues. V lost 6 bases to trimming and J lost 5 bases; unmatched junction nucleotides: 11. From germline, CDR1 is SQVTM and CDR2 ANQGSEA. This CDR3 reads CSVAMTSGGLDEQYF. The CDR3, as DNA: TGCAGCGTCGCTATGACTAGCGGGGGACTCGACGAGCAGTACTTC.

The CDR3: CASSLQGMQETQYF. The CDR3 region has the DNA TGCGCCAGCAGCCTACAGGGTATGCAAGAGACCCAGTACTTC. The chain is built from TRBV5-1 and TRBJ2-5, with TRBD1 as a possible D gene (6 bases). There are 14 residues in the CDR3. Looked up from germline, CDR1 is SGHRS and CDR2 is YFSETQ. V dropped 4 bases and J dropped 2 bases, with 12 bases sitting between them.

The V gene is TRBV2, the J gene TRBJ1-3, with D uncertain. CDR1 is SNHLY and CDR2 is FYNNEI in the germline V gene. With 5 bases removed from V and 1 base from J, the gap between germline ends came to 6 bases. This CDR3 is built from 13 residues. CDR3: CASSSDSGNTIYF. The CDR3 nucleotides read TGTGCCAGCAGTAGTGATTCTGGAAACACCATATATTTT. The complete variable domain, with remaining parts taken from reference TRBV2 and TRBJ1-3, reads EPEVTQTPSHQVTQMGQEVILRCVPISNHLYFYWYRQILGQKVEFLVSFYNNEISEKSEIFDDQFSVERPDGSNFTLKIRSTKLEDSAMYFCASSSDSGNTIYFGEGSWLTVV.

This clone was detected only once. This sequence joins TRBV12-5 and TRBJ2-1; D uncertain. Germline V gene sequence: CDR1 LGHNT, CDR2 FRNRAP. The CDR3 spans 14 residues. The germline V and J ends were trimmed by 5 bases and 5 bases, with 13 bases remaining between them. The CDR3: CASGPPAQDNEQFF. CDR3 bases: TGTGCTAGTGGTCCTCCCGCGCAGGACAATGAGCAGTTCTTC.

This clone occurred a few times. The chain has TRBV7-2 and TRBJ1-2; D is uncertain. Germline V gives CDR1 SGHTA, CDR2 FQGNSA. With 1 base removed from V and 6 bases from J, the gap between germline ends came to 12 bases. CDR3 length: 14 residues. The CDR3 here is CASSLVTGPNGYTF. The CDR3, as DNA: TGTGCCAGCAGCTTAGTTACGGGTCCGAATGGCTACACCTTC.

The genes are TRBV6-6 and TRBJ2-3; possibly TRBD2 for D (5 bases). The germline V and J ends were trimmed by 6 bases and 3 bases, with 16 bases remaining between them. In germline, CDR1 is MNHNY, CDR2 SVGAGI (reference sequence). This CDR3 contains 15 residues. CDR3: CASRPDSSHTDTQYF. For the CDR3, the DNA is TGTGCCAGCAGGCCGGACTCTTCACATACAGATACGCAGTATTTT.

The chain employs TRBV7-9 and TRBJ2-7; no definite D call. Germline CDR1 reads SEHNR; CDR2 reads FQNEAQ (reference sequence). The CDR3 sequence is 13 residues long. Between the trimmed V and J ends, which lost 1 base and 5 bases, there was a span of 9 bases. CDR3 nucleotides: TGTGCCAGCAGCTTAGGGGGTATCCACGAGCAGTACTTC. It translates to CASSLGGIHEQYF. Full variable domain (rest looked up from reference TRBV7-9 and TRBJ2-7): DTGVSQNPRHKITKRGQNVTFRCDPISEHNRLYWYRQTLGQGPEFLTYFQNEAQLEKSRLLSDRFSAERPKGSFSTLEIQRTEQGDSAMYLCASSLGGIHEQYFGPGTRLTVT.

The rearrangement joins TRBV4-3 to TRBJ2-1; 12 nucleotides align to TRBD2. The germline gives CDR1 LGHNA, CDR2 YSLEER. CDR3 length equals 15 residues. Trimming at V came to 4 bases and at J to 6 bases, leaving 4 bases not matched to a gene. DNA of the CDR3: TGCGCCAGCAGCCCTCGGACTAGCGGGATCAATGAGCAGTTCTTC. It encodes CASSPRTSGINEQFF.

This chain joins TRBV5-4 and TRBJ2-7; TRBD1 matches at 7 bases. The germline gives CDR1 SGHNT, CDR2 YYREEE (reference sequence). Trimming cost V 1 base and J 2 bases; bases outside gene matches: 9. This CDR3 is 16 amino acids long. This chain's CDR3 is CASSLLGQPSPYEQYF. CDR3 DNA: TGTGCCAGCAGCTTGTTGGGACAGCCCTCACCCTACGAGCAGTACTTC. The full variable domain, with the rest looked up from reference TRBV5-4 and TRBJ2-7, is ETGVTQSPTHLIKTRGQQVTLRCSSQSGHNTVSWYQQALGQGPQFIFQYYREEENGRGNFPPRFSGLQFPNYSSELNVNALELDDSALYLCASSLLGQPSPYEQYFGPGTRLTVT.

The CDR3 region has the DNA TGCAGCGTCCTCGAGGGTTCGGCTCAGCCCCAGCATTTT. It yields the protein CSVLEGSAQPQHF. The chain employs TRBV29-1 and TRBJ1-5, with D unresolved. The V gene's germline CDR1 is SQVTM and CDR2 ANQGSEA. The V and J ends lost 6 bases and 6 bases respectively, with 15 bases between them. CDR3 size: 13 residues.

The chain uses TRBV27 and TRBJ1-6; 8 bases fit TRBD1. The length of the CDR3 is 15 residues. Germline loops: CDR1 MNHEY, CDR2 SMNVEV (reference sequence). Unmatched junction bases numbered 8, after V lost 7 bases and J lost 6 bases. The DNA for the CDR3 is TGTGCCAGCAATCTTCAGGGGGCAGGTAATTCACCCCTCCACTTT. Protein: CASNLQGAGNSPLHF.

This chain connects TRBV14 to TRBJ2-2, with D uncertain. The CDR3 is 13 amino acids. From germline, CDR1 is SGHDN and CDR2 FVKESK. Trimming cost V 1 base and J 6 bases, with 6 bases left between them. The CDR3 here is CASSQVVAGELFF. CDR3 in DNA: TGTGCCAGCAGCCAAGTAGTGGCCGGGGAGCTGTTTTTT.